This entry describes one T cell receptor (beta chain). The antigen it recognizes is unknown. Per-base qualities were not stored, and no clone one base away is much larger. This entry comes from a study of siplizumab effects on memory and regulatory T cells (dated by TCRdb to between 2018 and 2020). For context, the study as a whole: The study looked at the effect of siplizumab, an anti-CD2 antibody, on alloreactive T-cell subsets in allogeneic mixed lymphocyte reactions made from human PBMCs.

The CDR3, cysteine through phenylalanine, is 15 amino acids long. Only CDR3 DNA remains: 45 bases, in frame from the first base. Reading the germline V gene gives CDR1 MNHEY and CDR2 SVGAGI. Clipping removes 2 bases from V and 5 bases from J, with 7 as the unmatched junction base count. Study-level results and caveats: The cumulative frequency of alloreactive sequences traceable to unstimulated CD4+ memory T cells was significantly reduced by siplizumab. Unstimulated naive T cells appeared more diverse than memory T cells, and naive cells seemed to contribute substantially to the alloresponse. Whether proliferating Tregs from siplizumab cultures actually had suppressive function was not functionally confirmed. Among mappable alloreactive CD4+ clones, the Treg-derived fraction averaged around 63% with siplizumab versus about 25% in control reactions. About 75-96% of proliferating CD4+ or CD8+ clones could not be given a naive or memory phenotype. Sequences below about 10^-5 frequency were poorly captured, so only a minor fraction of alloreactive clones could be mapped to unstimulated subsets.

Sorted unstimulated T cells and proliferating T cells recovered from mixed lymphocyte reactions were subjected to TCRbeta CDR3 sequencing. Fresh whole blood from around eleven HLA-typed healthy donors served as the source for isolating PBMCs. To map where alloreactive clones came from, CD4+ non-regulatory T cells in the unstimulated state were FACS-sorted. Library construction relied on the immunoSEQ multiplex PCR assay. Roughly 10^5 TCR templates per sample were assayed on the deep sequencing platform. Genomic DNA extracted from sorted T cells was the material used for TCRbeta CDR3 sequencing. As for the original processing: The R programming language was used for the clonal analysis of the TCRbeta CDR3 data. Comparing unstimulated samples against CFSE-low samples taken after the reaction was how alloreactive CD4+ and CD8+ clones were defined. By matching sequences to the repertoires of sorted unstimulated Treg and non-Treg cells, each alloreactive CD4+ clone was assigned a regulatory or non-regulatory origin. Sourced from immuneACCESS, this table was stored by TCRdb with only in-frame sequences that have V and J called. A share of the clones is absent; for the studies checked, an unresolved V gene accounts for under half, and the remainder has no known explanation. V, J and clone size are taken as reported in that table, and D and trimming were inferred from the DNA itself. The sample table shows around 100,000 clones, and about 94% are seen once. The ten largest clones represent less than 1.5% of the sample.

The source of this sequence is a human donor in good health. Sequencing was carried out using non-Treg CD4+ T cells sorted from blood. The cell subset or site label on this specimen signifies: FACS-sorted unstimulated CD4+ non-regulatory T cells. Rearrangement joined TRBV6-5 to TRBJ2-5, with 8 junctional bases fitting TRBD2. The CDR3 region reads CASSYVSGGGETQYF. The sequenced DNA is TGTGCCAGCAGTTACGTTTCCGGGGGGGGTGAGACCCAGTACTTC.